These 11 T cell receptor beta chains were all obtained from the same sample, sequenced in a study of blood T cell repertoires in COVID-19. Clones were sequenced by immunoSEQ multiplex PCR, and TCRdb holds only the in-frame ones, with some missing. The sample yields 200,000 to 250,000 clones, 92% seen once. The specimen sequenced was peripheral blood. The receptors come from a young man with acute or convalescent COVID-19.

This clone has just one count. The gene calls are TRBV19 and TRBJ2-5; weak D call: TRBD2 (5 bases). This CDR3 contains 17 residues. CDR1 and CDR2 from the germline V gene are LNHDA and SQIVND (reference sequence). Between the trimmed V and J ends, which lost 4 bases and 5 bases, there was a span of 23 bases. In DNA, the CDR3 is TGTGCCAGTAGTACGGACGCCCCCCGCCCTGGGGAGGAGACCCAGTACTTC. Protein: CASSTDAPRPGEETQYF. The full variable domain, with the rest looked up from reference TRBV19 and TRBJ2-5, is DGGITQSPKYLFRKEGQNVTLSCEQNLNHDAMYWYRQDPGQGLRLIYYSQIVNDFQKGDIAEGYSVSREKKESFPLTVTSAQKNPTAFYLCASSTDAPRPGEETQYFGPGTRLLVL.

The chain uses TRBV6-5 and TRBJ1-2; D unresolved. This CDR3 comprises 15 residues. Germline V lookup: CDR1 MNHEY, CDR2 SVGAGI. V shed 5 bases and J shed 8 bases, with 21 bases lying between them. The CDR3 is CASSPIPPAGFGYTF. CDR3 bases: TGTGCCAGCAGTCCCATTCCCCCCGCGGGGTTCGGCTACACCTTC.

Here the CDR3 DNA reads TGTGCCAGCAAACGGGACAATGGGAACACTGAAGCTTTCTTT. Translated, it gives CASKRDNGNTEAFF. The chain has TRBV6-5 and TRBJ1-1; maybe TRBD1 (6 bases). Germline CDR1 and CDR2: MNHEY and SVGAGI. The V end was cut by 7 bases, the J end by 1 base, with 13 bases between. CDR3 length: 14 amino acids.

The chain is built from TRBV11-2 and TRBJ2-1, with D perhaps TRBD1 (6 bases). The CDR3 extends over 17 amino acids. V lost 1 base, J lost 9 bases, and 22 bases lay in between. Germline lookup yields CDR1 SGHAT and CDR2 FQNNGV. The CDR3 sequence is CASSLGAPEDSRGEQFF. The CDR3 DNA sequence: TGTGCCAGCAGCTTAGGGGCCCCCGAGGACAGTCGGGGTGAGCAGTTCTTC.

V gene TRBV29-1 combines with J gene TRBJ2-2, with TRBD2 as a possible D gene (5 bases). CDR1 SQVTM and CDR2 ANQGSEA come from the germline V gene. The CDR3 has 12 amino acids. V was shortened by 2 bases and J by 7 bases, with 8 bases between the two germline ends. The CDR3 DNA sequence: TGCAGCGTTGAATCCGGGATCGGGGAGCTGTTTTTT. Its protein is CSVESGIGELFF.

This clone was counted many times. The chain carries TRBV5-1 and TRBJ1-2; 8 positions agree with TRBD1. The V segment lost 2 bases and the J segment 6 bases; nucleotides outside the gene matches: 6. This CDR3 has 14 amino acids. Germline V gene data show CDR1 as SGHRS and CDR2 as YFSETQ. CDR3 region: CASSFGQGADGYTF. The CDR3 DNA sequence: TGCGCCAGCAGCTTTGGGCAGGGGGCGGATGGCTACACCTTC.

The genes are TRBV30 and TRBJ2-3; 7 bases align to TRBD2. V dropped 0 bases and J dropped 6; count of bases not matched to a gene: 6. The CDR3 consists of 14 residues. The germline gives CDR1 GTSNPN, CDR2 SVGIG (reference sequence). CDR3 DNA: TGTGCCTGGAGTGTACTTGGACTAGGTGATACGCAGTATTTT. Its protein product is CAWSVLGLGDTQYF.

This chain uses TRBV7-9 with TRBJ2-3; 8 bases match TRBD2. Unmatched junction bases numbered 5, after V lost 6 bases and J lost 6 bases. The CDR3 has 13 residues. The germline V gene encodes CDR1 SEHNR and CDR2 FQNEAQ (reference sequence). The CDR3 region is CASRNSGMDTQYF. The CDR3 DNA is TGTGCCAGCAGAAATAGCGGGATGGATACGCAGTATTTT.

The V call is TRBV6-4, the J call TRBJ2-2; weak D call: TRBD2 (6 bases). Trimming removed 10 bases from V and 5 bases from J, with 23 bases in between. Per germline, CDR1 MRHNA and CDR2 SNTAGT. The CDR3 consists of 16 residues. For the CDR3, the DNA is TGTGCCATCAGAAGTCGGACTAAACACAGGACCGGGGAGCTGTTTTTT. It specifies CAIRSRTKHRTGELFF.

The V and J genes are TRBV19 and TRBJ1-6; no reliable D call. The CDR3 loop spans 12 amino acids. V was shortened by 7 bases and J by 1 base, with 2 bases between the two germline ends. Germline V lookup: CDR1 LNHDA, CDR2 SQIVND (reference sequence). DNA for the CDR3: TGTGCCAGTACGTCCTATAATTCACCCCTCCACTTT. Its translation is CASTSYNSPLHF.

This clone was recorded only once. The chain joins TRBV6-5 to TRBJ2-3, with 8 bases identical to TRBD1. Germline loops: CDR1 MNHEY, CDR2 SVGAGI. The CDR3 runs to 15 residues. J lost 3 bases, V lost 4 bases, and 6 bases had no gene match. This chain's CDR3 is CASSSTQGATDTQYF. In DNA form, the CDR3 reads TGTGCCAGCAGTTCCACCCAGGGGGCAACAGATACGCAGTATTTT.